This T cell receptor beta chain emerged from a study of cytotoxic CD8 clonotypes in ibrutinib-treated CLL. Sequencing was performed with immunoSEQ multiplex PCR; in TCRdb, only in-frame clones are kept and a portion is missing. The sample includes over 20,000 clones, about 75% of them seen just once. This clone was observed a handful of times. CDR1 is MNHEY, CDR2 SVGAGI, per germline. The V end was cut by 2 bases, the J end by 0 bases, with 10 bases between. This CDR3 has 16 residues. The receptor's source is a human donor with chronic lymphocytic leukemia. The chain couples TRBV6-5 to TRBJ2-2; D gene uncertain. Sequenced material: PBMCs, taken before ibrutinib treatment. CDR3: CASSYGSYANTGELFF. CDR3 coding DNA: TGTGCCAGCAGTTACGGATCATATGCGAACACCGGGGAGCTGTTTTTT.